These 8 T cell receptor beta chains originate from one sample sequenced in a study of TIL therapy for anti-PD-1-resistant metastatic lung cancer. The time point is: pre-treatment sample, taken before nivolumab and TIL therapy. This was the immunoSEQ v3 assay. Profiled with immunoSEQ multiplex PCR; TCRdb holds only in-frame clones, not every one. The table shows about 50,000 clones, with approximately 83% occurring only once. Sequences were derived from blood, sampled at baseline. These receptors all stem from a person between 30 and 79 years old with non-small cell lung cancer.

V and J are TRBV3-1 (or the pseudogene TRBV3-2) and TRBJ2-5; the D is unclear. The germline CDR1 and CDR2 sequences are LGHDT and YNNKEL (reference sequence). Trimming left V 0 bases short and J 6 bases short, with 8 bases between. The CDR3 length is 13 residues. For the CDR3, the DNA is TGTGCCAGCAGCCAAGATAAAGGAAAGACCCAGTACTTC. It yields the protein CASSQDKGKTQYF.

The V call is TRBV11-2, the J call TRBJ2-7; 9 bases fit TRBD2. The CDR3 is made up of 18 amino acids. The germline gives CDR1 SGHAT, CDR2 FQNNGV. V dropped 2 bases and J dropped 3; count of bases not matched to a gene: 14. This chain's CDR3 is CASSLSGRAGGLSYEQYF. In DNA, the CDR3 is TGTGCCAGCAGCTTATCGGGACGAGCGGGGGGCCTCAGCTACGAGCAGTACTTC.

V gene TRBV10-1 combines with J gene TRBJ1-4; D gene uncertain. Between the trimmed V and J ends, which lost 3 bases and 7 bases, there was a span of 12 bases. The CDR3 sequence is 14 residues long. Germline values: CDR1 WNHNN, CDR2 SYGVQD (reference sequence). CDR3 in amino acids: CASSEGGTSEKLFF. Here the CDR3 DNA reads TGCGCCAGCAGTGAAGGAGGAACGAGTGAAAAACTGTTTTTT.

The chain links TRBV2 to TRBJ1-2; 8 bases are a match to TRBD1. Germline assignment: CDR1 SNHLY and CDR2 FYNNEI. The CDR3 length is 14 residues. Trimming removed 6 bases from V and 8 bases from J; junction bases left unmatched: 11. DNA of the CDR3: TGTGCCAGCAGACCCCTGACAGGGGTGAAAGGCTACACCTTC. Translating gives CASRPLTGVKGYTF.

The genes are TRBV28 and TRBJ2-7, with a possible D match to TRBD1 (6 bases). The germline V gene encodes CDR1 MDHEN and CDR2 SYDVKM. V was pared by 4 bases and J by 4 bases, with 11 bases between. The CDR3 is 13 residues long. The CDR3 bases are TGTGCCAGCAGTTCTGGGGGCCCTTACGAGCAGTACTTC. It specifies CASSSGGPYEQYF.

This chain links TRBV5-1 with TRBJ2-5; D gene ambiguous. The germline V and J ends were trimmed by 0 bases and 4 bases, with 7 bases remaining between them. Germline V gene data show CDR1 as SGHRS and CDR2 as YFSETQ. This CDR3 spans 13 amino acids. CDR3 in amino acids: CASSLGAAETQYF. The CDR3 DNA reads TGCGCCAGCAGCTTGGGGGCCGCAGAGACCCAGTACTTC.

The J gene is TRBJ2-1, the V gene TRBV30; no definite D call. V lost 6 bases and J 6 bases, leaving 15 bases between the germline ends. This CDR3 has 13 residues. Germline CDR1 GTSNPN, CDR2 SVGIG (reference sequence). The DNA for the CDR3 is TGTGCCTGCCTCCTCGCCGGCGGCAATGAGCAGTTCTTC. This gives the protein CACLLAGGNEQFF.

The gene calls are TRBV27 and TRBJ1-2; 8 bases map to TRBD1. Germline CDR1 MNHEY, CDR2 SMNVEV (reference sequence). The CDR3 is made up of 13 amino acids. Germline trimming cut 6 bases from V and 8 bases from J; bases unmatched to any gene: 8. This CDR3 is CASSLGQGVGYTF. The CDR3 DNA reads as TGTGCCAGCAGCCTCGGACAGGGCGTCGGCTACACCTTC.